What follows are 16 T cell receptor beta chains derived from one specimen sequenced in a study of blood T cell repertoires in COVID-19. The protocol was immunoSEQ multiplex PCR, while the TCRdb copy is restricted to in-frame clones and leaves out a portion. Altogether 140,000 to 150,000 clones are present, about nine tenths being singletons, with the ten largest covering less than 45%. What was sequenced was peripheral blood. The receptors shown here come from a man aged 45-65 years who had recovered from COVID-19.

This clone appeared once. The chain employs TRBV5-1 and TRBJ2-3, with TRBD1 matching over 11 bases. V lost 4 bases to trimming and J lost 3 bases; unmatched junction nucleotides: 10. The germline gives CDR1 SGHRS, CDR2 YFSETQ. CDR3 length equals 17 residues. The CDR3 DNA follows: TGCGCCAGCAGCCCTGGACTAGGGACAGGGGGTACAGATACGCAGTATTTT. The encoded protein is CASSPGLGTGGTDTQYF.

This clone has only a few counts. V usage is TRBV7-3 and J usage is TRBJ2-3; TRBD2 matches 12 bases. The V segment lost 1 base and the J segment 0 bases; nucleotides outside the gene matches: 5. This CDR3 has 18 amino acids. The germline V gene has CDR1 SGHTA and CDR2 FQGTGA. The CDR3 nucleotides are TGTGCCAGCAGCTTAAGTGGGACTAGCGGGTTTAGCACAGATACGCAGTATTTT. Translated, it gives CASSLSGTSGFSTDTQYF.

This chain connects TRBV4-1 to TRBJ1-1, with D possibly matching TRBD1 (6 bases). CDR3 size: 14 residues. The V gene lost 4 bases and the J gene lost 2 bases, with 11 bases spanning the gap. CDR1 is MGHRA, CDR2 YSYEKL, per germline. The CDR3 reads CASSRYRDNTEAFF. In nucleotides, the CDR3 is TGCGCCAGCAGCCGCTACAGGGACAACACTGAAGCTTTCTTT.

The chain is built from TRBV7-2 and TRBJ2-5; the D gene is possibly TRBD2 (6 bases). The ends were cut back, 4 bases at V and 2 bases at J, with 11 bases in the middle. This CDR3 region has 14 residues. CDR1 and CDR2 from the germline V gene are SGHTA and FQGNSA. The CDR3 protein is CASSSAGRQETQYF. The CDR3 DNA reads TGTGCCAGCAGCTCCGCGGGACGGCAAGAGACCCAGTACTTC.

This clone was observed a few times. The chain is built from TRBV6-6 and TRBJ1-5; a weak D match, TRBD1 (6 bases). Germline lookup yields CDR1 MNHNY and CDR2 SVGAGI (reference sequence). This CDR3 is 15 amino acids long. Trimming shortened V by 6 bases and J by 5 bases, and 17 bases separated the two germline ends. As DNA, the CDR3 is TGTGCCAGCAGATGGGAAGCAGGGGCTCATCAGCCCCAGCATTTT. Translating it yields CASRWEAGAHQPQHF.

This clone is a singleton in its sample. This sequence joins TRBV5-4 and TRBJ1-5; TRBD1 agrees at 11 bases. Germline V gene lookup returns CDR1 SGHNT and CDR2 YYREEE (reference sequence). The trim removed 4 bases at V and 1 base at J, leaving 7 bases unmatched. The CDR3 has 17 residues. The CDR3, as DNA: TGTGCCAGCAGCACCGGTGGACAGGGGGCGAGCAATCAGCCCCAGCATTTT. It encodes CASSTGGQGASNQPQHF.

The chain recombines TRBV2 with TRBJ2-7; weak D call: TRBD1 (6 bases). Germline V CDR1 and CDR2: SNHLY, FYNNEI. The CDR3 is 14 amino acids. V was pared by 9 bases and J by 3 bases, with 18 bases between. DNA for the CDR3: TGTGCCAGTCGCCGGGACACAAACAACTACGAGCAGTACTTC. It translates to CASRRDTNNYEQYF.

The chain is built from TRBV6-5 and TRBJ1-2; possibly TRBD1 for D (5 bases). The CDR3 sequence is 14 residues long. With 4 bases removed from V and 4 bases from J, the gap between germline ends came to 13 bases. Germline CDR1 is MNHEY and CDR2 is SVGAGI. Written as DNA, the CDR3 is TGTGCCAGCAGTTCGGGAAGGGGAGGCTATGGCTACACCTTC. Translating it yields CASSSGRGGYGYTF.

J is TRBJ2-7 and V is TRBV19, with 7 bases fitting TRBD1. This CDR3 is 13 amino acids long. Unmatched junction bases numbered 4, after V lost 4 bases and J lost 4 bases. Germline-derived CDR1 and CDR2 are LNHDA and SQIVND (reference sequence). The chain's CDR3 is CASSNDRVYEQYF. The CDR3 nucleotides read TGTGCCAGTAGTAATGACAGGGTATACGAGCAGTACTTC.

The chain has TRBV4-3 and TRBJ1-3, with D uncertain. CDR3 length: 15 residues. CDR1 LGHNA and CDR2 YSLEER come from the germline V gene. V lost 2 bases, J lost 2 bases, and 10 bases lay in between. The DNA for the CDR3 is TGCGCCAGCAGCCAATTATCGGGTCCTGGAAACACCATATATTTT. It translates to CASSQLSGPGNTIYF.

This rearrangement joins TRBV15 to TRBJ2-5, with a possible D match to TRBD1 (5 bases). This CDR3 contains 15 residues. V was shortened by 0 bases and J by 7 bases, with 15 bases between the two germline ends. CDR1 is LNHNV, CDR2 YYDKDF, per germline (reference sequence). The CDR3: CATSRDLGALGTQYF. As DNA, the CDR3 is TGTGCCACCAGCAGAGATCTTGGGGCTCTAGGGACCCAGTACTTC.

The gene calls are TRBV29-1 and TRBJ1-2; a weak D match, TRBD1 (6 bases). The V gene lost 8 bases and the J gene lost 4 bases, with 17 bases spanning the gap. Germline assignment: CDR1 SQVTM and CDR2 ANQGSEA. This CDR3 is 13 amino acids long. This CDR3 is CSIQTGQSYGYTF. CDR3 DNA sequence: TGCAGCATTCAGACCGGACAGAGCTATGGCTACACCTTC.

The chain links TRBV27 to TRBJ2-7; 8 bases line up with TRBD2. Germline V lookup: CDR1 MNHEY, CDR2 SMNVEV (reference sequence). The trim removed 5 bases at V and 4 bases at J, leaving 7 bases unmatched. This CDR3 has 14 residues. This CDR3 reads CASSPRTSRYEQYF. The CDR3 coding sequence is TGTGCCAGCAGTCCAAGGACTAGCAGGTACGAGCAGTACTTC.

This sequence joins TRBV18 and TRBJ2-5, with D possibly TRBD1 on 6 matching bases. The CDR3 has 13 amino acids. Trimming removed 6 bases from V and 1 base from J, with 9 bases in between. CDR1 is KGHSH, CDR2 LQKENI, per germline. The CDR3 bases are TGTGCCAGCTCGGACAGTTTCCAAGAGACCCAGTACTTC. As protein: CASSDSFQETQYF.

This clone was observed once. This sequence joins TRBV6-2 or TRBV6-3 and TRBJ1-2; D unclear. CDR3 length: 15 residues. Germline V gene lookup returns CDR1 MNHEY and CDR2 SVGEGT. V was cut by 5 bases and J by 8 bases, with 21 bases left in between. The DNA of the CDR3 is TGTGCCAGCAGTAGACCCTGGACTGAACAATGGGGCTACACCTTC. Translation: CASSRPWTEQWGYTF.

The rearrangement uses TRBV4-3 and TRBJ2-3; 12 bases align to TRBD1. The junction had 4 bases not matched to a gene; V was cut back by 6 bases and J by 3 bases. This CDR3 has 15 residues. Germline V gene sequence: CDR1 LGHNA, CDR2 YSLEER. CDR3 residues: CASRRGQGATDTQYF. As DNA, the CDR3 is TGCGCCAGCAGAAGGGGACAGGGGGCGACAGATACGCAGTATTTT.